This T cell receptor (beta chain) was recorded in a study of blood T cell repertoires in COVID-19 (TCRdb year 2020). About the investigation overall: Collaborator samples came from the United States, Italy and Spain and covered acute and convalescent phases of COVID-19. Deeply sampled blood TCRbeta repertoires from subjects exposed to, actively infected with, or recovered from COVID-19 were included in the dataset. The repertoires were released in a freely available public database meant as a resource for research on the immune response to SARS-CoV-2. The samples were drawn from two sources: the first 160 participants of the ongoing ImmuneRACE study, and about 1,300 subjects contributed by 6 global collaborators. Where available, HLA class I and class II types were obtained from metadata supplied by the sample provider rather than from assay-based typing. The material from the prospective study consisted of cDNA or gDNA derived from T cells, B-cell-depleted T cells, or PBMCs. Nearly every sample came with metadata listing a de-identified subject ID, COVID-19 status, age in years and sex.

Broader findings and caveats from the paper: How much clinical and demographic metadata was included differed by source and by participant, and the metadata was provided uncurated.

The CDR3 goes from the cysteine to the valine over 13 residues. The read is trimmed to its CDR3 DNA, 39 bases read in frame from base 1. CDR1 MDHEN and CDR2 SYDVKM were looked up in the germline V gene. A distance of 11 bases separates the germline ends of V and J, which lose 5 bases and 3 bases respectively. Each collaborating institution followed its own protocols to collect whole blood in K2EDTA tubes. For TCRbeta analysis, collaborators shipped samples in one of three forms: frozen whole blood, isolated PBMCs, or DNA extracted from either of those sample types. As regards this clone: What this receptor recognizes is not known. Within one base of it there is no much larger clone, and no base qualities were kept.

The immunoSEQ Assay, a bias-controlled multiplex PCR, was used to amplify TCRbeta CDR3 regions from genomic DNA. On the authors' methods: The number of nucleated cells in each sample was estimated by amplification of reference gene primers within the assay. Sequence reads were collapsed and filtered to measure the absolute abundance of every unique TCRbeta CDR3 rearrangement. For each sample, productive Simpson clonality was calculated as the square root of Simpson's diversity index over productive rearrangements. TCRdb took over this immuneACCESS table, retaining in-frame rearrangements with V and J assigned. Such tables are incomplete; in checked studies, under half of the missing clones stem from an unresolved V gene, and the remainder is unexplained. V and J calls and clone size are those listed in that table; D and trimming were worked out from the DNA. The sample yields about 250,000 clones; 70% to 85% were counted once. The ten top clones hold about 4% of the sample.

This sequence originates from a middle-aged woman with active or convalescent COVID-19. Recombination joined TRBV28 with TRBJ2-7, with an unclear D gene assignment. The sample was peripheral blood. CDR3 loop: CASSLRLYYEQYV. The nucleotides are TGTGCCAGCAGTCTCCGACTCTACTACGAGCAGTACGTC.